This T cell receptor beta chain emerged from a study of OX40 agonist ivuxolimab in advanced cancers. As for the study more broadly: The costimulatory receptor OX40 (CD134) was targeted by ivuxolimab, a fully human IgG2 agonistic monoclonal antibody. Intravenous ivuxolimab was administered to patients every 2 weeks at six dose levels: 0.01, 0.1, 0.3, 1.5, 3 and 10 mg/kg. Of the approximately 53 patients in dose escalation, about 20 had hepatocellular carcinoma, some 15 had melanoma, 9 had renal cell carcinoma and 9 had head and neck cancer. In the dose-escalation cohort, 82.7% of patients were male, and the mean age was about 55 years, with a range of about 23 to 80. Patients were allowed to have had prior anti-PD-1, anti-PD-L1 or anti-CTLA-4 therapy, and around two fifths of the dose-escalation patients had been treated with checkpoint inhibitors. Partial responses occurred in three dose-escalation patients: two with cutaneous melanoma and one with hepatocellular carcinoma. The point of sequencing TCRbeta in the periphery was to test whether ivuxolimab changed TCR sequence diversity and drove clonal T-cell expansion. The paper describes the monotherapy dose-escalation part (N of about 57 patients) of the phase I trial of ivuxolimab.

Cut back by 5 bases and 0 bases, the V and J ends lie 10 bases apart. From cysteine to phenylalanine, the CDR3 is 14 amino acids long. The kept DNA is CDR3 alone, 42 bases in frame from the first base. The germline V gene encodes CDR1 LNHDA and CDR2 SQIVND (reference sequence). The research as a whole found: At doses from 0.1 to 3.0 mg/kg, clonal expansion was seen in both CD4+ and CD8+ blood T cells between baseline and week 6. Low levels of normalized T-cell clonal expansion were also shown by some nonresponding patients. In the 0.1-3.0 mg/kg groups, partial responders were among the patients with the lowest normalized peripheral clonal expansion, particularly in CD8+ T cells. On average, CD8+ T cells showed more expanded clones than CD4+ T cells after ivuxolimab. Antigen specificity was not determined for the clonally expanded peripheral T cells.

Genomic DNA was isolated from the sorted cells so that the TCRbeta CDR3 region could be sequenced. The immunoSEQ Assay was used to sequence the TCRbeta CDR3 regions. TCRdb obtained this table from immuneACCESS and retained in-frame rearrangements with V and J assigned. These tables miss some clones; where compared with another copy, unresolved V genes account for less than half of the shortfall, and the remainder is unexplained. The sample yields some 58,000 clones; about 91% were counted once. 1.5% to 2% of the sample lies in the top ten. The trial excluded patients who had a history of autoimmune disease or were on systemic immunosuppression. Peripheral blood for TCR sequencing was collected from all dose cohorts at baseline, on cycle 4 day 1, and on cycle 7 day 1. The samples were taken from a phase I, first-in-human, multicenter, open-label dose-escalation trial of ivuxolimab. Adults with locally advanced or metastatic melanoma, renal cell, hepatocellular, or head and neck squamous cell carcinoma were enrolled in the trial. Before TCR sequencing, CD4+ and CD8+ T cells were separately sorted from peripheral blood.

Notes on this clone: Its antigen remains undetermined. Within one base of it there is no much larger clone, and no base qualities were kept.

The sequence is built from TRBV19 and TRBJ1-2; there is no confident call for the D gene. This TCR came from an adult with an advanced solid tumor such as melanoma, head and neck, liver or kidney cancer. The specimen was CD4+ or CD8+ T cells sorted from blood, collected in a trial of the OX40 agonist ivuxolimab. The sequenced DNA: TGTGCCAGTAGTTCGACACGGGCTAACTATGGCTACACCTTC. It specifies CASSSTRANYGYTF.